Detailed here is one TCR beta chain. Its antigen is not identified. The data are from a study of CD8+ T cells in alopecia areata. Study-level results: It was observed that many expanded lesional clones persisted in scalp and blood during tofacitinib. Especially in alopecia totalis/universalis, lesional scalp showed greater clonality than normal scalp did.

RNA extraction and reverse transcription yielded cDNA as sequencing template. Using immunoSEQ multiplex PCR, the repertoire was profiled, and TCRdb retains in-frame clones only, with some absent. The data hold some 110,000 clones, with around 50% observed a single time. Treatment described: oral pan-JAK inhibitor, 5-10 mg twice daily. Alopecia areata patients provided lesional scalp punch biopsies and peripheral blood, both collected for the study. Germline CDR1 is SGHNT and CDR2 is YYREEE (reference sequence). The CDR3 loop spans 11 amino acids. V was cut by 4 bases and J by 6 bases, with 5 bases left in between.

The chain couples TRBV5-4 to TRBJ2-1; D is unclear. The specimen was CD8+ T cells sorted from blood, collected at week 24, from a patient treated with tofacitinib. This receptor was identified in a human donor with alopecia areata. CDR3 nucleotide sequence: TGTGCCAGCAGCCGCGGCAATGAGCAGTTCTTC. It yields the protein CASSRGNEQFF.